The rows below give T cell receptor beta chains drawn from one sample of a study of T cell repertoires in cytomegalovirus infection. Each CDR3 protein is one row after TCRdb ran MiXCR on the reads. The sample contains around 450,000 distinct CDR3 sequences, approximately 30% of which appear only once. Sequences were obtained from PBMCs. Every receptor here comes from a human donor in good health (CMV status not recorded). Some clones in this sample may be carry-over from other donors' samples. Each CDR3 is given with its conserved first and last residue. A D gene is named only where the DNA matches it firmly. Part of the rows lack a size; the others show once, few, many or a class for expanded clones.

TRBV24-1	few	TRBD1	TRBJ1-5	TGTGCCACCAGTGACGGACAGGTTCTTCAGCCCCAGCATTTT	CATSDGQVLQPQHF
TRBV5-4	.	.	TRBJ1-6	TGTGCCAGCACCAACACACGCTCCTATAATTCACCCCTCCACTTT	CASTNTRSYNSPLHF
TRBV5-8	few	.	TRBJ2-5	TGTGCCAGCAGCTTCTGGGGGAGCAACCAAGAGACCCAGTACTTC	CASSFWGSNQETQYF
TRBV6-2/TRBV6-3	.	.	TRBJ1-1	TGTGCCAGCAGATCACCCGAGGCAGCCGATAACACTGAAGCTTTCTTT	CASRSPEAADNTEAFF
TRBV5-4	.	.	TRBJ2-1	TGTGCCAGCAGCTTGAATTGGGACAATGAGCAGTTCTTC	CASSLNWDNEQFF
TRBV6-6	.	.	TRBJ2-1	TGTGCCAGCAGTCCACACAACAGGGAAGGAGAGCAGTTCTTC	CASSPHNREGEQFF
TRBV6-1	few	.	TRBJ1-3	TGTGCCAGCACCGGGACGGCAGCCTCTGGAAACACCATATATTTT	CASTGTAASGNTIYF
TRBV29-1	few	TRBD2	TRBJ2-1	TGCAGCGTAAGGACTAGCGGACCCTACAATGAGCAGTTCTTC	CSVRTSGPYNEQFF
TRBV12-3/TRBV12-4	many	TRBD2	TRBJ2-3	TGTGCCAGCAGTTCACTCCGCCGGACTAGCGGGGGCGGGGCAGATACGCAGTATTTT	CASSSLRRTSGGGADTQYF
TRBV20-1	.	TRBD1	TRBJ1-2	TGCAGTGCTAGAGCCGAAGAGACAGGGTCAGGAGACTACACCTTC	CSARAEETGSGDYTF
TRBV19	.	.	TRBJ1-5	TGTGCCAGTAGTATATACCCAGGGCAAAGCAATCAGCCCCAGCATTTT	CASSIYPGQSNQPQHF
TRBV4-1	.	.	TRBJ1-1	TGCGCCAGCAGCCAAGATCCAGACATGAACACTGAAGCTTTCTTT	CASSQDPDMNTEAFF
TRBV20-1	.	TRBD1	TRBJ1-1	TGCAGTGCCCGACAGGGGGAAACTGAAGCTTTCTTT	CSARQGETEAFF
TRBV7-9	.	.	TRBJ2-7	TGTGCCAGCAGCCAAGGGGAGAGAACCCCAGGGTCCTACGAGCAGTACTTC	CASSQGERTPGSYEQYF
TRBV7-6	many	.	TRBJ1-4	TGTGCCAGCAGCCCCGGACCGTTTCAGAATGAAAAACTGTTTTTT	CASSPGPFQNEKLFF
TRBV29-1	.	.	TRBJ1-1	TGCAGCGTTGAGGGCGCACTTACTGAAGCTTTCTTT	CSVEGALTEAFF
TRBV10-3	.	.	TRBJ2-7	TGTGCCATCAGTGAGGGCGGGGCCCCGTACGAGCAGTACTTC	CAISEGGAPYEQYF
TRBV4-2	.	.	TRBJ1-5	TGTGCCAGCAGCCAAGGGACGCAGGGGTTAGGCAATCAGCCCCAGCATTTT	CASSQGTQGLGNQPQHF
TRBV7-2	few	.	TRBJ2-3	TGTGCCAGCAGCTTAGCGCCATCTAGAACAGATACGCAGTATTTT	CASSLAPSRTDTQYF
TRBV5-1	.	TRBD1	TRBJ2-2	TGCGCCAGCAGCTCCGCATGGACAGGGGATACCGGGGAGCTGTTTTTT	CASSSAWTGDTGELFF
TRBV20-1	.	.	TRBJ2-1	TGCAGTGCTAGAGTTGTGGACTATTACAATGAGCAGTTCTTC	CSARVVDYYNEQFF